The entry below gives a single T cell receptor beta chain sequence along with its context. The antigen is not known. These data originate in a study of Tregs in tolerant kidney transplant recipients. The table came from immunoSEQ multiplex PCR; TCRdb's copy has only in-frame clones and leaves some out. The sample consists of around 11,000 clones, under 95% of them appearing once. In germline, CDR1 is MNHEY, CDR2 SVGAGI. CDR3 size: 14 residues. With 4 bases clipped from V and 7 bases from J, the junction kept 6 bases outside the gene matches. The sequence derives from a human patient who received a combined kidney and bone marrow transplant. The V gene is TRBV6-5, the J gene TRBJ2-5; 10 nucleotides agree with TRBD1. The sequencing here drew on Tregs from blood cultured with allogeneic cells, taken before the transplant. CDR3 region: CASSSGTGVGTQYF. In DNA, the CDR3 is TGTGCCAGCAGTTCCGGGACAGGGGTAGGGACCCAGTACTTC.